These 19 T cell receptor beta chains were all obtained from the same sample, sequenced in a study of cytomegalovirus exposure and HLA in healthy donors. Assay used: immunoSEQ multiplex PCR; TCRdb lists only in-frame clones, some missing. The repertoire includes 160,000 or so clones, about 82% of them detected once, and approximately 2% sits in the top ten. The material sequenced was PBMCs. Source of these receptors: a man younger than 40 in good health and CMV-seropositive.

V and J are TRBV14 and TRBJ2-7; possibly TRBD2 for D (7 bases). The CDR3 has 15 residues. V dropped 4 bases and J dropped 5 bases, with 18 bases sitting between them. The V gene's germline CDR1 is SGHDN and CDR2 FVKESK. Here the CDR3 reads CASSPTWGGPNEQYF. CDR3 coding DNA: TGTGCCAGCAGCCCGACGTGGGGGGGGCCCAACGAGCAGTACTTC.

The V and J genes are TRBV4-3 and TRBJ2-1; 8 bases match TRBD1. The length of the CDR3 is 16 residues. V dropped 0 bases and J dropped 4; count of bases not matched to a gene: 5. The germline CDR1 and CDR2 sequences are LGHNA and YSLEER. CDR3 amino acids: CASSQEVRTGYNEQFF. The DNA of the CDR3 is TGCGCCAGCAGCCAAGAAGTCAGGACAGGGTACAATGAGCAGTTCTTC.

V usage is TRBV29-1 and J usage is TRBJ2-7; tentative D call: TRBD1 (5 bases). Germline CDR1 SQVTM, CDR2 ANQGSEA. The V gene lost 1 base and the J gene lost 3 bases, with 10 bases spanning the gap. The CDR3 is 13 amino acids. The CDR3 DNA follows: TGCAGCGTTGAAGGTGGCAGGGACTACGAGCAGTACTTC. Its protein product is CSVEGGRDYEQYF.

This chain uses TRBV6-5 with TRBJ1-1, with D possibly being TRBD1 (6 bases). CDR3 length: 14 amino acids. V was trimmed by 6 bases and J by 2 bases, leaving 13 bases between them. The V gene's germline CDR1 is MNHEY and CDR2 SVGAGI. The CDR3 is CASRVDRLNTEAFF. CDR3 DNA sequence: TGTGCCAGCAGAGTTGACAGGCTAAACACTGAAGCTTTCTTT.

The CDR3 region has the DNA TGTGCCAGCAGCTTATCGGGGTACGGAAACACCATATATTTT. This encodes CASSLSGYGNTIYF. The gene calls are TRBV13 and TRBJ1-3, with D unclear. Germline assignment: CDR1 PRHDT and CDR2 FYEKMQ (reference sequence). The V and J ends lost 2 bases and 4 bases respectively, with 9 bases between them. The CDR3 loop spans 14 amino acids.

The CDR3 DNA follows: TGCGCCAGCAGCTTGGTAGCGGGGGGGCCTTACGAGCAGTACTTC. Translated: CASSLVAGGPYEQYF. The chain joins TRBV5-1 to TRBJ2-7; 11 positions match TRBD2. Trimming removed 0 bases from V and 4 bases from J; junction bases left unmatched: 3. CDR3 length equals 15 residues. CDR1 is SGHRS and CDR2 is YFSETQ in the germline V gene.

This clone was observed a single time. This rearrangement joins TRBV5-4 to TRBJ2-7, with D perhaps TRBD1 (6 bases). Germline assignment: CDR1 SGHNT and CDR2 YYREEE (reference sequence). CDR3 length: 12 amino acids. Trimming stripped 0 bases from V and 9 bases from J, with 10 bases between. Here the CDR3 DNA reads TGTGCCAGCAGCTTGGGTGGGGGCAGGCAGTACTTC. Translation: CASSLGGGRQYF.

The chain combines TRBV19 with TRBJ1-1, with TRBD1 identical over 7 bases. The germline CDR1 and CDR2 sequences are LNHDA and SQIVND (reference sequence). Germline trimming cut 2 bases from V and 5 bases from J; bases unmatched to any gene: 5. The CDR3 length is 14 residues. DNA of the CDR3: TGTGCCAGTAGTATAACAGGGGTTCGGACTGAAGCTTTCTTT. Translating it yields CASSITGVRTEAFF.

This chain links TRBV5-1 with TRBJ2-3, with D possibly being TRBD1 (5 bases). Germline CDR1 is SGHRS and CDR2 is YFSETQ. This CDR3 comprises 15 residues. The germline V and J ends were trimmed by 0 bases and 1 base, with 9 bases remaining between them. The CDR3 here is CASSLEGFGTDTQYF. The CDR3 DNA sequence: TGCGCCAGCAGCTTGGAGGGGTTTGGCACAGATACGCAGTATTTT. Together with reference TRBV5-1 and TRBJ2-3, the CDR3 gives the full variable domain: KAGVTQTPRYLIKTRGQQVTLSCSPISGHRSVSWYQQTPGQGLQFLFEYFSETQRNKGNFPGRFSGRQFSNSRSEMNVSTLELGDSALYLCASSLEGFGTDTQYFGPGTRLTVL.

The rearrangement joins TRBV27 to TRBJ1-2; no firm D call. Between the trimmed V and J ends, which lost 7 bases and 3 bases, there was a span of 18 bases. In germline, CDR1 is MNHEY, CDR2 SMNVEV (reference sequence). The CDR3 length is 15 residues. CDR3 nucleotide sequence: TGTGCCAGCACCTCAGCCCCGGGTGGGTACTATGGCTACACCTTC. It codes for CASTSAPGGYYGYTF.

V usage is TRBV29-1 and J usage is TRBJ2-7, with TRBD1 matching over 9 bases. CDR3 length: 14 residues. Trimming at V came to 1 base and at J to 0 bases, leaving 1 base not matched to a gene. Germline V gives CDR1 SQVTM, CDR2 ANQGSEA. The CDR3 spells CSVEGTGDSYEQYF. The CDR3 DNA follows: TGCAGCGTTGAAGGGACAGGGGACTCCTACGAGCAGTACTTC.

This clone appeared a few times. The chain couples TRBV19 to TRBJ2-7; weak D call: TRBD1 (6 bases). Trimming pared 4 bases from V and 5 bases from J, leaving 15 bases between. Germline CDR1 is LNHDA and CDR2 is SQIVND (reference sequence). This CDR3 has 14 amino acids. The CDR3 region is CASSTYRDFDEQYF. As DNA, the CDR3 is TGTGCCAGTAGTACATACAGGGATTTCGACGAGCAGTACTTC.

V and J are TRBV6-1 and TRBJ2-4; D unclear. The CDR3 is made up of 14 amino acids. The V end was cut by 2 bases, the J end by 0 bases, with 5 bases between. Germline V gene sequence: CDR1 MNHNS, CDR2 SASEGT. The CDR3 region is CASSESLAKNIQYF. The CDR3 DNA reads TGTGCCAGCAGTGAATCCCTAGCCAAAAACATTCAGTACTTC.

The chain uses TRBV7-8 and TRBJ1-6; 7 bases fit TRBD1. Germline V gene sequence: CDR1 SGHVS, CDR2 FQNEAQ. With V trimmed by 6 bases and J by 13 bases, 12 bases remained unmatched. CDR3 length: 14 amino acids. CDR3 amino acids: CASRWDSGLGPLHF. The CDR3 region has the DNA TGTGCCAGCAGATGGGACAGTGGGTTAGGTCCCCTCCACTTT.

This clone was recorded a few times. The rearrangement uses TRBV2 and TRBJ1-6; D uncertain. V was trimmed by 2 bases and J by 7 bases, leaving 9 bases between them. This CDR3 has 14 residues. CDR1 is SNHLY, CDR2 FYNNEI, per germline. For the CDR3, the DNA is TGTGCCAGCAGTGAACAGCAGGTCAATTCACCCCTCCACTTT. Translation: CASSEQQVNSPLHF. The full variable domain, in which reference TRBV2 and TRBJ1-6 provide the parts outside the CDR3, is EPEVTQTPSHQVTQMGQEVILRCVPISNHLYFYWYRQILGQKVEFLVSFYNNEISEKSEIFDDQFSVERPDGSNFTLKIRSTKLEDSAMYFCASSEQQVNSPLHFGNGTRLTVT.

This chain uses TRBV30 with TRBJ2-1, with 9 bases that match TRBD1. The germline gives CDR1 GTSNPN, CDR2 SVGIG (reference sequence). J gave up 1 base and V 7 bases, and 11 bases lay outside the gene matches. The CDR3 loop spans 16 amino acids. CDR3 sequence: CALAPGQGLSYNEQFF. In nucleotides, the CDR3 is TGTGCCTTAGCCCCGGGACAGGGTCTTTCCTACAATGAGCAGTTCTTC. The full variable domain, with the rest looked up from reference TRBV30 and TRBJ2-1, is SQTIHQWPATLVQPVGSPLSLECTVEGTSNPNLYWYRQAAGRGLQLLFYSVGIGQISSEVPQNLSASRPQDRQFILSSKKLLLSDSGFYLCALAPGQGLSYNEQFFGPGTRLTVL.

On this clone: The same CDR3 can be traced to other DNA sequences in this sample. The CDR3 nucleotides are TGTGCCAGCAGTTACTCGGGGGGGACCTACGAGCAGTACTTC. Translation gives CASSYSGGTYEQYF. The chain is built from TRBV6-5 and TRBJ2-7; 7 bases agree with TRBD2. Trimming took 0 bases from V and 2 from J; bases not matched to a gene: 1. The CDR3 length is 14 residues. The germline CDR1 and CDR2 sequences are MNHEY and SVGAGI.

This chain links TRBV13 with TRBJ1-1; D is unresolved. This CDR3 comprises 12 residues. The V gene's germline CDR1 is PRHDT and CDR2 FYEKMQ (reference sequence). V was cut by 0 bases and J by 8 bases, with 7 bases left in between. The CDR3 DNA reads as TGTGCCAGCAGCTTAGGTCGGTTGGAAGCTTTCTTT. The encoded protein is CASSLGRLEAFF.

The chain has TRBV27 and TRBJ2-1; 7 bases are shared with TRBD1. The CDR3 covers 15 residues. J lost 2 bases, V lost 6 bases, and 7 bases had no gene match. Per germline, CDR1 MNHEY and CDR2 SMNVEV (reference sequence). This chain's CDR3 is CASRDRDSTYNEQFF. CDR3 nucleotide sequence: TGTGCCAGCAGAGACCGGGACAGCACCTACAATGAGCAGTTCTTC.